Below, one T cell receptor beta chain is given with its context. Profiled with immunoSEQ multiplex PCR; TCRdb holds only in-frame clones, not every one. Of some 200,000 clones detected, 75% to 85% appear once; the ten largest clones hold approximately 7.4%. These data originate in a study of blood T cell repertoires in COVID-19. CDR1 is SGHRS and CDR2 is YFSETQ in the germline V gene. The J segment lost 4 bases and the V segment lost 4 bases, leaving 7 bases of the junction unmatched. There are 14 residues in the CDR3. This clonotype originated in a woman in her forties with acute COVID-19. This chain joins TRBV5-1 and TRBJ1-2; 7 nucleotides match TRBD1. The sample taken for sequencing was PBMCs or T cells enriched from blood (not recorded which). The CDR3, as DNA: TGCGCCAGCAGCACGGGACAGAATACCTATGGCTACACCTTC. Protein sequence: CASSTGQNTYGYTF.